This TCR beta chain was retrieved from a study of regulatory T cells in long-lasting Graves disease. Study outcomes and limitations: Compared with new cases, persistent Graves' patients showed reduced TCR diversity.

Assembly of TCR beta libraries relied on iRepertoire HTBI primers together with Arm-PCR of CDR3 regions. Original handling: Across all samples, under 65 TRBV segments and 15 or so TRBJ segments were identified. TCRdb itself ran the multiplex PCR reads through MiXCR, one entry per CDR3 protein. TCRdb, not the original authors, processed these V and J calls. The sample comprises about 660,000 distinct CDR3 sequences, about 30% of which are singletons, and under 50% rests with the top ten. This clonotype has at least ten counts. Its antigen remains unknown. The time point was: persistent/refractory GD, antithyroid drugs over 5 years with positive TRAb. The TCR library was made from RNA extracted from PBMCs. This clonotype originated in a female donor with Graves disease. This specimen was peripheral blood mononuclear cells (PBMCs), taken when the disease was refractory, from a patient treated with antithyroid drugs.

The CDR3 DNA is TGTGCCAGCAGTTATGCAGGGGCGCGTCGGTCACCCCTCCACTTT. Protein: CASSYAGARRSPLHF. The chain uses TRBV6-5 and TRBJ1-6; the D gene is possibly TRBD1 (6 bases). Trimming pared 3 bases from V and 10 bases from J, leaving 16 bases between. This CDR3 spans 15 amino acids. The germline gives CDR1 MNHEY, CDR2 SVGAGI.